Presented here are 21 T cell receptor beta chains from one specimen sequenced in a study of blood T cell repertoires in COVID-19. Produced via immunoSEQ multiplex PCR; TCRdb's table is partial and in-frame only. The sample includes about 83,000 clones, about 87% of them seen just once. Sequencing used peripheral blood. The source of these receptors is an older man with active or convalescent COVID-19.

This chain joins TRBV10-1 and TRBJ1-2; D might be TRBD1 (5 bases). CDR1 WNHNN and CDR2 SYGVQD come from the germline V gene (reference sequence). V lost 3 bases, J lost 2 bases, and 13 bases lay in between. The CDR3 consists of 15 residues. The CDR3 loop reads CASSESQGGNYGYTF. The CDR3 DNA reads as TGCGCCAGCAGTGAATCCCAGGGAGGGAACTATGGCTACACCTTC.

The chain is built from TRBV18 and TRBJ1-4; 8 nucleotides match TRBD1. Germline CDR1 and CDR2: KGHSH and LQKENI. The CDR3 loop spans 16 amino acids. V trimming: 1 base; J trimming: 5 bases; junction bases outside the gene matches: 6. The CDR3 here is CASSPLSGGLNEKLFF. The CDR3 DNA reads as TGTGCCAGCTCACCACTCTCAGGGGGCTTGAATGAAAAACTGTTTTTT.

The J gene is TRBJ2-5, the V gene TRBV19; D uncertain. Trimming stripped 8 bases from V and 2 bases from J, with 6 bases between. Per the germline V gene, CDR1 is LNHDA and CDR2 is SQIVND (reference sequence). CDR3 length: 11 amino acids. The CDR3 protein is CASSRQETQYF. The CDR3, as DNA: TGTGCCAGTTCCCGGCAAGAGACCCAGTACTTC. The full variable domain, rest sourced from reference TRBV19 and TRBJ2-5, is DGGITQSPKYLFRKEGQNVTLSCEQNLNHDAMYWYRQDPGQGLRLIYYSQIVNDFQKGDIAEGYSVSREKKESFPLTVTSAQKNPTAFYLCASSRQETQYFGPGTRLLVL.

The table lists this clone with a few counts. The V call is TRBV12-5, the J call TRBJ1-5; TRBD1 agrees at 7 bases. The germline V gene encodes CDR1 LGHNT and CDR2 FRNRAP. V lost 5 bases, J lost 0 bases, and 7 bases stayed unmatched. The CDR3 has 16 residues. CDR3 nucleotides: TGTGCTAGTGGTCCACAGGGGAGTTATAGCAATCAGCCCCAGCATTTT. The encoded protein is CASGPQGSYSNQPQHF.

The rearrangement links TRBV29-1 to TRBJ2-1; TRBD1 aligns across 9 bases. Germline V gene sequence: CDR1 SQVTM, CDR2 ANQGSEA. This CDR3 comprises 12 residues. With 6 bases clipped from V and 9 bases from J, the junction kept 6 bases outside the gene matches. In DNA form, the CDR3 reads TGCAGCGTCCCGGGACAGGGCCCTGAGCAGTTCTTC. Translated, it gives CSVPGQGPEQFF.

The chain employs TRBV10-3 and TRBJ2-7; 10 positions match TRBD2. The CDR3 runs 14 residues. Germline CDR1 ENHRY, CDR2 SYGVKD. After removal of 3 bases from V and 3 bases from J, the junction contained 2 bases not matched to a gene. The CDR3 sequence: CAISDGLAVYEQYV. CDR3 nucleotides: TGTGCCATCAGTGATGGACTAGCGGTCTACGAGCAGTACGTC.

The chain links TRBV6-5 to TRBJ1-6; no clear D. The CDR3 totals 13 residues. V was trimmed by 7 bases and J by 10 bases, leaving 14 bases between them. Germline CDR1 reads MNHEY; CDR2 reads SVGAGI. The DNA of the CDR3 is TGTGCCAGCAAGGACTCCCCAGCATCACCCCTCCACTTT. This gives the protein CASKDSPASPLHF.

This sequence joins TRBV7-2 and TRBJ2-7; D is perhaps TRBD1 (7 bases). V was clipped by 5 bases and J by 3 bases, with 14 bases between them. The germline gives CDR1 SGHTA, CDR2 FQGNSA. The CDR3 length is 14 residues. In DNA, the CDR3 is TGTGCCAGCAGCCCAGGGGGGAACCTCTACGAGCAGTACGTC. The encoded protein is CASSPGGNLYEQYV.

The chain joins TRBV7-2 to TRBJ2-1, with D perhaps TRBD1 (5 bases). Trimming removed 5 bases at V and 1 base at J, with 12 bases between. This CDR3 contains 15 residues. The germline V gene encodes CDR1 SGHTA and CDR2 FQGNSA. As DNA, the CDR3 is TGTGCCAGCAGCCACCCCCAGGGTTCCTACAATGAGCAGTTCTTC. This gives the protein CASSHPQGSYNEQFF.

This clone came up once. This sequence joins TRBV10-3 and TRBJ2-7; 14 positions agree with TRBD2. This CDR3 spans 14 amino acids. J lost 6 bases, V lost 2 bases, and 0 bases had no gene match. Germline-derived CDR1 and CDR2 are ENHRY and SYGVKD. This chain's CDR3 is CAISEGTSGSEQYV. CDR3 nucleotides: TGTGCCATCAGTGAGGGGACTAGCGGGAGCGAGCAGTACGTC.

The gene calls are TRBV6-5 and TRBJ1-4, with 8 bases lining up with TRBD1. Germline V CDR1 and CDR2: MNHEY, SVGAGI. V trimming: 0 bases; J trimming: 5 bases; junction bases outside the gene matches: 2. The CDR3 is 15 residues long. The DNA of the CDR3 is TGTGCCAGCAGTTACTCTGGACAGGGAAATGAAAAACTGTTTTTT. Amino acid sequence: CASSYSGQGNEKLFF.

The chain carries TRBV18 and TRBJ2-3; tentative D call: TRBD1 (6 bases). CDR1 and CDR2 from the germline V gene are KGHSH and LQKENI. The CDR3 has 18 residues. V was shortened by 2 bases and J by 0 bases, with 18 bases between the two germline ends. As DNA, the CDR3 is TGTGCCAGCTCACCATACACAGGGCCCGTATTTAGCACAGATACGCAGTATTTT. Amino acid sequence: CASSPYTGPVFSTDTQYF.

J is TRBJ2-1 and V is TRBV4-1; D remains ambiguous. Per the germline V gene, CDR1 is MGHRA and CDR2 is YSYEKL. This CDR3 has 16 residues. V gave up 0 bases and J gave up 1 base, with 10 bases separating them. CDR3 residues: CASSQESRVSYNEQFF. The CDR3 bases are TGCGCCAGCAGCCAAGAATCACGGGTTTCCTACAATGAGCAGTTCTTC.

V usage is TRBV5-4 and J usage is TRBJ1-2; 7 nucleotides line up with TRBD1. Germline V lookup: CDR1 SGHNT, CDR2 YYREEE (reference sequence). Trimming removed 0 bases from V and 8 bases from J; junction bases left unmatched: 10. The CDR3 has 15 amino acids. CDR3 residues: CASSLVGGGREGYTF. The CDR3 nucleotides read TGTGCCAGCAGCTTGGTTGGAGGGGGCAGGGAGGGCTACACCTTC. The whole variable domain, filled in from reference TRBV5-4 and TRBJ1-2, reads ETGVTQSPTHLIKTRGQQVTLRCSSQSGHNTVSWYQQALGQGPQFIFQYYREEENGRGNFPPRFSGLQFPNYSSELNVNALELDDSALYLCASSLVGGGREGYTFGSGTRLTVV.

The V and J genes are TRBV4-1 and TRBJ1-3; maybe TRBD1 (6 bases). The CDR3 covers 14 residues. V was clipped by 4 bases and J by 5 bases, with 12 bases between them. CDR1 is MGHRA, CDR2 YSYEKL, per germline. CDR3 in DNA: TGCGCCAGCAGCCGGGACCGGGACAGAAACACCATATATTTT. This gives the protein CASSRDRDRNTIYF.

In this sample, this clone turned up a few times. The chain couples TRBV19 to TRBJ1-6; 7 bases are a match to TRBD1. This CDR3 region has 15 residues. The V gene end was trimmed by 5 bases and the J gene end by 10 bases; junction bases not matched to a gene: 11. Germline CDR1 reads LNHDA; CDR2 reads SQIVND (reference sequence). CDR3 bases: TGTGCCAGTAGTCCACAGGGGCAGGGAAGGTCACCCCTCCACTTT. Encoded protein: CASSPQGQGRSPLHF.

V is TRBV13 and J is TRBJ2-1, with 9 bases matching TRBD2. CDR3 length: 15 amino acids. The germline CDR1 and CDR2 sequences are PRHDT and FYEKMQ (reference sequence). The trim removed 0 bases at V and 4 bases at J, leaving 1 base unmatched. Here the CDR3 reads CASSLGTSGYNEQFF. For the CDR3, the DNA is TGTGCCAGCAGCTTAGGGACTAGCGGATACAATGAGCAGTTCTTC.

This clone was counted a few times. J is TRBJ2-1 and V is TRBV10-3, with TRBD1 matching over 7 bases. CDR1 is ENHRY, CDR2 SYGVKD, per germline. Trimming at V came to 5 bases and at J to 0 bases, leaving 4 bases not matched to a gene. This CDR3 contains 15 residues. CDR3 loop: CAISNAGGSYNEQFF. The CDR3 DNA is TGTGCCATCAGTAATGCAGGGGGCTCCTACAATGAGCAGTTCTTC.

In this sample, this clone turned up once. Other nucleotide sequences from this sample produce the same CDR3. The DNA of the CDR3 is TGTGCCAGCAGCCAGAACAGGGGGCTTAGCAATCAGCCCCAGCATTTT. It codes for CASSQNRGLSNQPQHF. The rearrangement links TRBV3-1 (or the pseudogene TRBV3-2) to TRBJ1-5; 9 bases align to TRBD1. J lost 0 bases, V lost 3 bases, and 3 bases had no gene match. Germline V lookup: CDR1 LGHDT, CDR2 YNNKEL (reference sequence). The CDR3 extends over 16 amino acids.

The V call is TRBV27, the J call TRBJ2-3; the match to TRBD2 covers 13 bases. Germline V gene lookup returns CDR1 MNHEY and CDR2 SMNVEV (reference sequence). This CDR3 is built from 18 residues. The ends lost 4 bases at V and 3 bases at J; junction bases unmatched: 10. CDR3 in amino acids: CASSSVGGLAGVTDTQYF. CDR3 sequence (DNA): TGTGCCAGCAGTTCCGTCGGAGGACTAGCGGGAGTAACAGATACGCAGTATTTT.

The V call is TRBV19, the J call TRBJ2-1; 7 bases are a match to TRBD2. This CDR3 comprises 18 residues. Trimming removed 0 bases from V and 4 bases from J; junction bases left unmatched: 12. Per the germline V gene, CDR1 is LNHDA and CDR2 is SQIVND (reference sequence). CDR3 sequence reads: CASSIDRRLAGVYNEQFF. CDR3 DNA sequence: TGTGCCAGTAGTATAGATAGGCGCCTCGCGGGGGTTTACAATGAGCAGTTCTTC.